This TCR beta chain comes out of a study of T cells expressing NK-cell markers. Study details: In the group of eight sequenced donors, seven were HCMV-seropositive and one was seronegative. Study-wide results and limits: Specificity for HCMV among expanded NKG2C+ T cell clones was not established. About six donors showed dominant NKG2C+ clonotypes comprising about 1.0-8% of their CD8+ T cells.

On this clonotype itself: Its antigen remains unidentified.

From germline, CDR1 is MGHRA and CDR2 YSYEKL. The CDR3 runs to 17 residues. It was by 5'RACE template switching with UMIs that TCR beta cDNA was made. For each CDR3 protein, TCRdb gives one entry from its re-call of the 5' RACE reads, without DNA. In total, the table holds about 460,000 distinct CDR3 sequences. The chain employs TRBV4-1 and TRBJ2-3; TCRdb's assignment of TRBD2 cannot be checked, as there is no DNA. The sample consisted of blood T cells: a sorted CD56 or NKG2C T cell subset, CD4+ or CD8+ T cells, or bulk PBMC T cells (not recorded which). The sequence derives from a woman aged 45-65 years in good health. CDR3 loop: CASSQDALAGNTDTQYF.